The table lists the clone carrying this T cell receptor (beta chain) with many counts. PCR was performed a second time for about 7 to 12 cycles using a sample-barcoded 5' primer and a J-beta primer mix. Through a template-switch adaptor with 12 random nucleotides, each cDNA molecule received a tag. MiXCR, applied by TCRdb to the 5' RACE reads, yields one record per CDR3 protein. The profile shows about 1.6 million distinct CDR3 sequences, roughly 32% of them singletons. This entry comes from a study of blood T cells in healthy people across ages. The germline gives CDR1 DFQATT, CDR2 SNEGSKA (reference sequence). V lost 2 bases and J lost 1, with 9 bases in between. The CDR3 loop spans 13 amino acids. Donors were healthy Caucasian individuals from Russia aged about 6 to 95.

The J gene is TRBJ2-7, the V gene TRBV20-1, with D perhaps matching TRBD1 (5 bases). What was sequenced was blood. This sequence originates from a young woman in good health. CDR3 bases: TGCAGTGCTAGATCCAGGGTGTCCTACGAGCAGTACTTC. It yields the protein CSARSRVSYEQYF.